The clone carrying this T cell receptor beta chain was counted once. Its antigen is currently unknown. The data derive from a study of PD-L1 blockade in urothelial cancer. Across the study: Previous chemotherapy exposure amounted to 0 to 3 regimens for patients. Study-level findings and limits: Pretreatment clonality of the blood TCR repertoire below the median was predictive of superior survival.

CDR3 length: 14 residues. Germline values: CDR1 SGHTA, CDR2 FQGTGA. Method: immunoSEQ multiplex PCR; TCRdb's copy keeps in-frame clones and lacks some. The sample shows 25,000 to 35,000 clones, 80% to 85% of them seen only once. Time point specified: peripheral blood 6 weeks after treatment start. Sample contribution per patient ranged from 1 to 8, covering pretreatment and on-treatment. The J gene is TRBJ2-2, the V gene TRBV7-3; possibly TRBD1 for D (5 bases). The TCR comes from a man in his 70s with urothelial cancer. Sequencing used PBMCs, obtained around atezolizumab (anti-PD-L1) treatment. CDR3: CASGQQGATGELFF. CDR3 DNA sequence: TGTGCGTCGGGCCAGCAGGGTGCCACCGGGGAGCTGTTTTTT.